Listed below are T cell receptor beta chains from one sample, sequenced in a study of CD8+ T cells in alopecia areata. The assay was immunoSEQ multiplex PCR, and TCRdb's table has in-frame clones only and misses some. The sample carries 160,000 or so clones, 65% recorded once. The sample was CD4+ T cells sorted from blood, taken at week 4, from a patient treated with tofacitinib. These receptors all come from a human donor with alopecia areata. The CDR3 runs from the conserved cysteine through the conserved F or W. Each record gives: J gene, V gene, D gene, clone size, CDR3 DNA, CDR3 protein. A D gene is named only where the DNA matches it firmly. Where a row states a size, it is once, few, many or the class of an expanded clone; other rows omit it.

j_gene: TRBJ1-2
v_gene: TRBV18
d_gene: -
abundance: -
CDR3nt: TGTGCCAGCTCAAACGCACACTATGGCTACACCTTC
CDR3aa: CASSNAHYGYTF

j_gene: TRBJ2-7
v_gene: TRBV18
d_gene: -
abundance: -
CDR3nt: TGTGCCAGCTCACGGGGGGTGCAAGAATCCTACGAGCAGTACTTC
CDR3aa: CASSRGVQESYEQYF

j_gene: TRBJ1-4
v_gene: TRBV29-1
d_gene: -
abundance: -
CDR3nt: TGCAGCGTTGCCGAGGGTTCGACTAATGAAAAACTGTTTTTT
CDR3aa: CSVAEGSTNEKLFF

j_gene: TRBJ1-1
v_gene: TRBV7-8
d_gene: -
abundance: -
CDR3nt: TGTGCCAGCAAGGGCCGAGGTCAAATAGGGGTGAACACTGAAGCTTTCTTT
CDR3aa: CASKGRGQIGVNTEAFF

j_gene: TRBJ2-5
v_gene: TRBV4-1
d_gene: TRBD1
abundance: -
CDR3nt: TGCGCCAGCAGCCAGACAGGGATTGGAGAGACCCAGTACTTC
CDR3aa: CASSQTGIGETQYF

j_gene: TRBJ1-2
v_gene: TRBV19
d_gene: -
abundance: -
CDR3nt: TGTGCCAGTAGTACCGCCGAGGGGGGCTACACCTTC
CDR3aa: CASSTAEGGYTF

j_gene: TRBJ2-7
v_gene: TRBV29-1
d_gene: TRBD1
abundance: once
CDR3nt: TGCAGCGCAGAGGACAGGGGAGGGCACGAGCAGTACTTC
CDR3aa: CSAEDRGGHEQYF

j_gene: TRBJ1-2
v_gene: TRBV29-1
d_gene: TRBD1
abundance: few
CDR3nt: TGCAGCGTTGAAAATCCAGGGGGGTATGGCTACACCTTC
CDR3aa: CSVENPGGYGYTF

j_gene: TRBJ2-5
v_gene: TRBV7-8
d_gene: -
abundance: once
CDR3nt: TGTGCCAGCAGCCGAGCCCAAGGACAGAGCCAAGAGACCCAGTACTTC
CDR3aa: CASSRAQGQSQETQYF

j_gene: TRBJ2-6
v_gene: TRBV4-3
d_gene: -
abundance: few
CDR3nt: TGCGCCAGCAGCCAAGAGCTCGGGCGGTTCTCTGGGGCCAACGTCCTGACTTTC
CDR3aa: CASSQELGRFSGANVLTF

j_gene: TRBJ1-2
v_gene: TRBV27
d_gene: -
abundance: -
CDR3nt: TGTGCCAGCAGCACAGGTTATGGCTACACCTTC
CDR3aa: CASSTGYGYTF

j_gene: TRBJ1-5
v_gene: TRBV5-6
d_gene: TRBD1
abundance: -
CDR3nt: TGTGCCAGCAGCCGACAGGGGAATCAGCCCCAGCATTTT
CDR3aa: CASSRQGNQPQHF

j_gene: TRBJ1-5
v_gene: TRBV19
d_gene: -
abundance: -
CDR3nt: TGTGCCAGTAGTGGAGGACACTGGGATCAGCCCCAGCATTTT
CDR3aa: CASSGGHWDQPQHF

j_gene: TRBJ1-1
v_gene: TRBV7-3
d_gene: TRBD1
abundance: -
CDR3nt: TGTGCCAGCAGCTTGACAGGGGACACTGAAGCTTTCTTT
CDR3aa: CASSLTGDTEAFF

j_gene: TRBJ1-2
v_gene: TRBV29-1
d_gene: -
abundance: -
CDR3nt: TGCAGCGTTGAAGATAGGAGGGTGGGCCTCTATGGCTACACCTTC
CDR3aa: CSVEDRRVGLYGYTF

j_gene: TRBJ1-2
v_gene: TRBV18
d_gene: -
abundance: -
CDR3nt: TGTGCCAGCTCCCTTTCGGTGTATGGCTACACCTTC
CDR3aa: CASSLSVYGYTF

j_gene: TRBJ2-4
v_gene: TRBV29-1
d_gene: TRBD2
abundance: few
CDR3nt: TGCAGCGTTGACTCGGGCGGGGGCATTCAGTACTTC
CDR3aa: CSVDSGGGIQYF

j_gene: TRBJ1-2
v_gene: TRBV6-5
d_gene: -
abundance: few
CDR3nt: TGTGCCAGCAGTTACTCAGGCCAGGGCGGTGGCTACACCTTC
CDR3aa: CASSYSGQGGGYTF

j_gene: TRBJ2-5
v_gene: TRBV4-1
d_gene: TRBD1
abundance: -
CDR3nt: TGCGCCAGCAGCCAGGACGACAGGGGATGGGAGACCCAGTACTTC
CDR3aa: CASSQDDRGWETQYF

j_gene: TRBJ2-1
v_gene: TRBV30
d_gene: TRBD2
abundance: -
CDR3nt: TGTGCCTGGCAGACCGGGACTAGCGGGGGGGCCCGGCAGTTCTTC
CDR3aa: CAWQTGTSGGARQFF

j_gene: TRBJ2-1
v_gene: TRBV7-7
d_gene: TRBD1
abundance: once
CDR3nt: TGTGCTAGCAGCTCGAAAGGGGGCACTGAGCAGTTCTTC
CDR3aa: CASSSKGGTEQFF

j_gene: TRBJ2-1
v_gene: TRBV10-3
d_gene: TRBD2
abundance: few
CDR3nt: TGTGCCATCAGTGGGCTAGCGGGGGGCCAGGAGATATCCTACAATGAGCAGTTCTTC
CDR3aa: CAISGLAGGQEISYNEQFF

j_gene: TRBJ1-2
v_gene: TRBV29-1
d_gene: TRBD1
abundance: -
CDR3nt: TGCAGCGCCAGGAGGGACAGGGGGCTTTATGGCTACACCTTC
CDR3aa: CSARRDRGLYGYTF

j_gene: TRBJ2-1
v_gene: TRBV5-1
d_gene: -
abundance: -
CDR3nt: TGCGCCAGCAGCTTGTCCCAGAGTTACAATGAGCAGTTCTTC
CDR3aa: CASSLSQSYNEQFF

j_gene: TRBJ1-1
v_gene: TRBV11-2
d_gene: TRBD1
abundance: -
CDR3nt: TGTGCCAGCAGCTTAGTTCGACAGGGGGCCCCGAGCACTGAAGCTTTCTTT
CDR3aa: CASSLVRQGAPSTEAFF

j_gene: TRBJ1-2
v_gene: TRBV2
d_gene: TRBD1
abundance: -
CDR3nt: TGTGCCAGCAGGCCCGACAGGGACGGTGGCTACACCTTC
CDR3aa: CASRPDRDGGYTF

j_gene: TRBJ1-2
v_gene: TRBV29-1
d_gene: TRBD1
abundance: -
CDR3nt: TGCAGCGTAGGAACCGGACAGGGAATCGGCTACACCTTC
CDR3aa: CSVGTGQGIGYTF

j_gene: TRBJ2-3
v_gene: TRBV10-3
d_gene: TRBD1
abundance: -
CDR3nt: TGTGCCATCAGCTTGACAGGGGGCATCCCAGATACGCAGTATTTT
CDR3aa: CAISLTGGIPDTQYF